The rows below give T cell receptor beta chains drawn from one sample of a study of cytomegalovirus exposure and HLA in healthy donors. Generated by immunoSEQ multiplex PCR, the TCRdb table keeps only in-frame clones and is missing some. The table lists some 87,000 clones, about three quarters of them singletons. Sequencing was carried out using PBMCs. These receptors came from a man aged 50-60 years in good health and CMV-seropositive. The CDR3 runs from the conserved cysteine through the conserved F or W. The order of the fields is J gene, V gene, clone size, D gene, CDR3 DNA, CDR3 protein. The D gene is left open where the match is weak. Rows give clone size only sometimes, using once, few, many, or a class for an expanded clone.

j_call: TRBJ1-2
v_call: TRBV19
clone_size: few
d_call: TRBD1
cdr3_nt: TGTGCCAGTAGTCCGAGACAGGGGAGATATGGCTACACCTTC
cdr3_aa: CASSPRQGRYGYTF

j_call: TRBJ2-1
v_call: TRBV4-3
clone_size: .
d_call: TRBD2
cdr3_nt: TGCGCCAGCAGCCAAGACAGTCAGCGGGGGACATACAATGAGCAGTTCTTC
cdr3_aa: CASSQDSQRGTYNEQFF

j_call: TRBJ2-3
v_call: TRBV29-1
clone_size: few
d_call: TRBD1
cdr3_nt: TGCAGCGTCGGGACAGGGGAGGGAACAGATACGCAGTATTTT
cdr3_aa: CSVGTGEGTDTQYF

j_call: TRBJ2-5
v_call: TRBV5-1
clone_size: .
d_call: .
cdr3_nt: TGCGCCAGCAGCGGAGTAGCGGACCAAGAGACCCAGTACTTC
cdr3_aa: CASSGVADQETQYF

j_call: TRBJ2-2
v_call: TRBV4-3
clone_size: .
d_call: TRBD2
cdr3_nt: TGCGCCAGCAGCCAGGGGGCAGCGGGGGTCACCGGGGAGCTGTTTTTT
cdr3_aa: CASSQGAAGVTGELFF

j_call: TRBJ1-5
v_call: TRBV30
clone_size: .
d_call: .
cdr3_nt: TGTGCCTGGAGCCCTCCCGACAGAAGCAATCAGCCCCAGCATTTT
cdr3_aa: CAWSPPDRSNQPQHF

j_call: TRBJ2-7
v_call: TRBV19
clone_size: .
d_call: TRBD2
cdr3_nt: TGTGCCAGTAGTCCCAGCGGGGGCTCCTACGAGCAGTACTTC
cdr3_aa: CASSPSGGSYEQYF

j_call: TRBJ1-2
v_call: TRBV10-3
clone_size: .
d_call: .
cdr3_nt: TGTGCCATCAGTGAGCAGGGAACAAACTATGGCTACACCTTC
cdr3_aa: CAISEQGTNYGYTF

j_call: TRBJ2-4
v_call: TRBV4-2
clone_size: .
d_call: TRBD2
cdr3_nt: TGTGCCAGCAGCCCGGGCGGGGGAGTAAACATTCAGTACTTC
cdr3_aa: CASSPGGGVNIQYF

j_call: TRBJ1-5
v_call: TRBV19
clone_size: .
d_call: .
cdr3_nt: TGTGCCAGTAGTATAGCGGGGAATCAGCCCCAGCATTTT
cdr3_aa: CASSIAGNQPQHF

j_call: TRBJ2-3
v_call: TRBV7-2
clone_size: .
d_call: .
cdr3_nt: TGTGCCAGCAGCTTCGGGGGATCAGATACGCAGTATTTT
cdr3_aa: CASSFGGSDTQYF

j_call: TRBJ1-5
v_call: TRBV2
clone_size: .
d_call: TRBD1
cdr3_nt: TGTGCCAGCAGTGTGAGTCAGGGGGCGGGTCAGCCCCAGCATTTT
cdr3_aa: CASSVSQGAGQPQHF

j_call: TRBJ1-1
v_call: TRBV9
clone_size: .
d_call: .
cdr3_nt: TGTGCCAGCACCAAGATGGGTGGAGGTGGGAACACTGAAGCTTTCTTT
cdr3_aa: CASTKMGGGGNTEAFF

j_call: TRBJ2-5
v_call: TRBV5-1
clone_size: .
d_call: .
cdr3_nt: TGCGCCAGCAGCTTGGGACAGATTCAAGAGACCCAGTACTTC
cdr3_aa: CASSLGQIQETQYF

j_call: TRBJ2-7
v_call: TRBV6-5
clone_size: .
d_call: .
cdr3_nt: TGTGCCAGCAGTCTAGGATCTCTTTACGAGCAGTACTTC
cdr3_aa: CASSLGSLYEQYF

j_call: TRBJ2-3
v_call: TRBV19
clone_size: .
d_call: .
cdr3_nt: TGTGCCAGTAGTTGGGGGGATAGCACAGATACGCAGTATTTT
cdr3_aa: CASSWGDSTDTQYF

j_call: TRBJ2-5
v_call: TRBV5-6
clone_size: few
d_call: .
cdr3_nt: TGTGCCAGCAGCTTTTTGGCGGAAGAGACCCAGTACTTC
cdr3_aa: CASSFLAEETQYF

j_call: TRBJ2-3
v_call: TRBV18
clone_size: .
d_call: TRBD1
cdr3_nt: TGTGCCAGCTCCGGGACAGGGGCAATAGATACGCAGTATTTT
cdr3_aa: CASSGTGAIDTQYF

j_call: TRBJ1-1
v_call: TRBV19
clone_size: .
d_call: TRBD1
cdr3_nt: TGTGCCAGTAGTGGACAGGGGTTTGAAGCTTTCTTT
cdr3_aa: CASSGQGFEAFF

j_call: TRBJ2-3
v_call: TRBV15
clone_size: once
d_call: TRBD2
cdr3_nt: TGTGCCACCAGCGGAGCGGGGGGGCGCACAGATACGCAGTATTTT
cdr3_aa: CATSGAGGRTDTQYF

j_call: TRBJ2-1
v_call: TRBV7-3
clone_size: .
d_call: .
cdr3_nt: TGTGCCAGCAGCTTAACGTTTGGAGTTGCCTACAATGAGCAGTTCTTC
cdr3_aa: CASSLTFGVAYNEQFF

j_call: TRBJ2-5
v_call: TRBV9
clone_size: .
d_call: .
cdr3_nt: TGTGCCAGCAGCGTACGGCAGGGCCAAGAGACCCAGTACTTC
cdr3_aa: CASSVRQGQETQYF

j_call: TRBJ2-1
v_call: TRBV7-9
clone_size: few
d_call: .
cdr3_nt: TGTGCCAGCAGCTTTTATCCCACAGATCCCTACAATGAGCAGTTCTTC
cdr3_aa: CASSFYPTDPYNEQFF

j_call: TRBJ1-2
v_call: TRBV7-9
clone_size: .
d_call: TRBD1
cdr3_nt: TGTTCCAGCAGCGTGGGGCAGGGGGCCCCCTATGGCTACACCTTC
cdr3_aa: CSSSVGQGAPYGYTF

j_call: TRBJ2-1
v_call: TRBV5-1
clone_size: .
d_call: .
cdr3_nt: TGCGCCAGCAGCTTGGACCTCCGGGACACCAATGAGCAGTTCTTC
cdr3_aa: CASSLDLRDTNEQFF

j_call: TRBJ1-2
v_call: TRBV19
clone_size: .
d_call: .
cdr3_nt: TGTGCCAGTAGTATAGATCGGAGCCGGGTTGATGGCTACACCTTC
cdr3_aa: CASSIDRSRVDGYTF

j_call: TRBJ1-5
v_call: TRBV4-2
clone_size: .
d_call: .
cdr3_nt: TGTGCCAGCAGCCAAGATCGGGGTCAGCCCCAGCATTTT
cdr3_aa: CASSQDRGQPQHF

j_call: TRBJ2-7
v_call: TRBV7-9
clone_size: .
d_call: TRBD2
cdr3_nt: TGTGCCAGCAGCCCCGGACTAGCGGTGAGCTCCTACGAGCAGTACTTC
cdr3_aa: CASSPGLAVSSYEQYF

j_call: TRBJ1-1
v_call: TRBV7-2
clone_size: .
d_call: .
cdr3_nt: TGTGCCAGCAGCTTATCCGAACGCGTGGAAGCTTTCTTT
cdr3_aa: CASSLSERVEAFF

j_call: TRBJ1-2
v_call: TRBV28
clone_size: .
d_call: TRBD1
cdr3_nt: TGTGCCAGCAGCTCGGACAGGTCCTATGGCTACACCTTC
cdr3_aa: CASSSDRSYGYTF

j_call: TRBJ1-6
v_call: TRBV30
clone_size: .
d_call: .
cdr3_nt: TGTGCCTGGAGCCTTGTCGCGGGGGTCGGTAATTCACCCCTCCACTTT
cdr3_aa: CAWSLVAGVGNSPLHF

j_call: TRBJ2-3
v_call: TRBV5-4
clone_size: .
d_call: .
cdr3_nt: TGTGCCAGCAGCTTGACTCCTAGCACAGATACGCAGTATTTT
cdr3_aa: CASSLTPSTDTQYF

j_call: TRBJ1-4
v_call: TRBV30
clone_size: .
d_call: .
cdr3_nt: TGTGCCTGGAGAGGGGGGGCAGCAACTAATGAAAAACTGTTTTTT
cdr3_aa: CAWRGGAATNEKLFF

j_call: TRBJ1-5
v_call: TRBV9
clone_size: .
d_call: TRBD1
cdr3_nt: TGTGCCAGCAGCGGACAGGGGCTGAGGAATCAGCCCCAGCATTTT
cdr3_aa: CASSGQGLRNQPQHF

j_call: TRBJ1-6
v_call: TRBV27
clone_size: .
d_call: .
cdr3_nt: TGTGCCAGCAGTCCAACAACAGGGTTCTATAATTCACCCCTCCACTTT
cdr3_aa: CASSPTTGFYNSPLHF

j_call: TRBJ1-4
v_call: TRBV5-6
clone_size: few
d_call: .
cdr3_nt: TGTGCCAGCAGCCCCGGCGGACAGGAAAAACTGTTTTTT
cdr3_aa: CASSPGGQEKLFF

j_call: TRBJ1-1
v_call: TRBV9
clone_size: few
d_call: .
cdr3_nt: TGTGCCAGCAGCGTAGGGGTAGGCTTGGGCCCTGAAGCTTTCTTT
cdr3_aa: CASSVGVGLGPEAFF

j_call: TRBJ1-3
v_call: TRBV2
clone_size: .
d_call: .
cdr3_nt: TGTGCCAGCAGTGTCGAGGGATCACGGGGAAACACCATATATTTT
cdr3_aa: CASSVEGSRGNTIYF

j_call: TRBJ1-2
v_call: TRBV7-2
clone_size: .
d_call: .
cdr3_nt: TGTGCCAGGGAGGAGAACTATGGCTACACCTTC
cdr3_aa: CAREENYGYTF

j_call: TRBJ1-2
v_call: TRBV7-8
clone_size: .
d_call: .
cdr3_nt: TGTGCCAGCAGCCTAGGGGAGGGATACTATGGCTACCCCTTC
cdr3_aa: CASSLGEGYYGYPF

j_call: TRBJ2-3
v_call: TRBV7-2
clone_size: .
d_call: .
cdr3_nt: TGTGCCAGCAGCTTTTGGGGAGGGGGGGGTCCACAAGAGCAGTATTTT
cdr3_aa: CASSFWGGGGPQEQYF

j_call: TRBJ2-3
v_call: TRBV5-8
clone_size: .
d_call: .
cdr3_nt: TGTGCCAGCAGCTTGAACAGGGTGGGAGATACGCAGTATTTT
cdr3_aa: CASSLNRVGDTQYF

j_call: TRBJ1-4
v_call: TRBV7-9
clone_size: few
d_call: TRBD1
cdr3_nt: TGTGCCAGCAGCTCAACAGGGGGGAGTGAAAAACTGTTTTTT
cdr3_aa: CASSSTGGSEKLFF

j_call: TRBJ1-1
v_call: TRBV6-5
clone_size: .
d_call: TRBD1
cdr3_nt: TGTGCCAGCGGGCCCACGGGACAGGGGGCGGGTGAAGCTTTCTTT
cdr3_aa: CASGPTGQGAGEAFF

j_call: TRBJ1-2
v_call: TRBV7-9
clone_size: .
d_call: .
cdr3_nt: TGTGCCAGCAGCCTAGAGCGGGCTTATGGCTACACCTTC
cdr3_aa: CASSLERAYGYTF

j_call: TRBJ2-3
v_call: TRBV5-1
clone_size: few
d_call: TRBD2
cdr3_nt: TGCGCCAGCAGCACGGGGACTAGCGGGGGGGGCACAGATACGCAGTATTTT
cdr3_aa: CASSTGTSGGGTDTQYF

j_call: TRBJ2-1
v_call: TRBV5-6
clone_size: .
d_call: TRBD2
cdr3_nt: TGTGCCAGCAGCTGGGGACTAGCGGGGAATGAGCAGTTCTTC
cdr3_aa: CASSWGLAGNEQFF